This T cell receptor (beta chain) derives from a study of T cell responses to AZD1222 COVID-19 vaccine. Turning to the study itself: Timing groups of about 4 and about 12 weeks for second doses were pooled.

Libraries were prepared by immunoSEQ multiplex PCR; TCRdb keeps only in-frame clonotypes and omits some of them. In the table there are roughly 170,000 clones, 90% to 95% of which are singletons. General observations from the study: Females outnumbered males among donors, who were mostly white British; clonal diversity was possibly underestimated. Nearly half of spike-specific TCRs reportedly go after variant regions that carry no mutations.

Germline CDR1 and CDR2: SGHTA and FQGNSA. Between the trimmed V and J ends, which lost 8 bases and 3 bases, there was a span of 11 bases. The CDR3 is 13 amino acids. Concerning this clone itself: Its antigen remains unidentified.

The receptor was isolated from an adult in good health. The material was peripheral blood, obtained on day 0 of AZD1222 vaccination. The V and J genes are TRBV7-2 and TRBJ1-3, with a tentative D call TRBD1 (5 bases). The CDR3 DNA sequence: TGTGCCAGCGGAGTGGACATTGGAAACACCATATATTTT. This sequence encodes CASGVDIGNTIYF.